This TCR beta chain was recovered during a study of Graves' ophthalmopathy and Graves' hyperthyroidism. Germline lookup yields CDR1 DFQATT and CDR2 SNEGSKA (reference sequence). The trim removed 2 bases at V and 0 bases at J, leaving 6 bases unmatched. The CDR3 totals 16 residues. RNA transcripts provided the template for amplifying TCR beta CDR3 regions. An initial RT-PCR round employing HTBI primers preceded a second-round multiplex PCR. MiXCR, run by TCRdb on the multiplex PCR reads, gives a single entry per CDR3 protein. The table lists hundreds of thousands of distinct CDR3 sequences, around 42% of them singletons.

Sequenced input: peripheral blood. The rearrangement uses TRBV20-1 and TRBJ1-1; 10 nucleotides align to TRBD1. This clonotype originated in an adult man with Graves' ophthalmopathy. CDR3 amino acids: CSARSGTGDMNTEAFF. The CDR3 DNA is TGCAGTGCTAGATCCGGGACAGGGGACATGAACACTGAAGCTTTCTTT.